This TCR beta chain was documented in a study of T cell responses to AZD1222 COVID-19 vaccine (dated by TCRdb to the early 2020s). With regard to the full study: Because spike-specific TCR depth and breadth did not differ between the two schedules, AZD1222 recipients who got a second dose at roughly 4 weeks were pooled with those who got a second dose at roughly 12 weeks. Trial participants were enrolled into age subgroups of 18-55, 56-69 and 70-plus years, which contained around 140, 26 and 57 TCR-sequenced participants, respectively. A total of 233 trial participants underwent TCR sequencing, of whom more than 200 had received two doses of AZD1222 and about 26 had received two doses of the MenACWY control vaccine.

Paper-wide results and their limitations: Because no day 14 peak-response samples were available, repertoires were characterized only after the peak T cell response. The whole spike protein was spanned by vaccine-associated CD4 TCRs, and dominant responses were seen in regions 160-218 and 743-854. Nearly half of unique spike-specific TCRs reportedly recognized epitopes outside regions mutated in the B.1.351 and B.1.1.7 variants. Participants were mostly white British, with more females than males. The authors suggested clonal diversity may have been underestimated. The 56-69-year group was small, and its depth increase did not reach significance, likely because of low power. Conclusions about previously exposed vaccinees were limited because only 6 or 7 AZD1222 recipients were SARS-CoV-2 seropositive at baseline. After two AZD1222 doses, both the breadth and the depth of spike-specific TCRs were significantly higher than at day 0 and than in MenACWY recipients.

Reading from cysteine to phenylalanine, the CDR3 counts 15 amino acids. The only DNA kept is the CDR3, 45 bases in frame from the first base. From a lookup of the germline V gene, CDR1 and CDR2 are SGHRS and YFSETQ. V lost 4 bases and J lost 0 bases, and the count of bases not matched to a germline gene is 2. The CDR3 regions of human TCRbeta chains were subjected to immunosequencing. On the study's bioinformatics: TCRs in the repertoires were compared against a reference library of SARS-CoV-2-specific TCRs that had been generated with the MIRA antigen-specificity platform. Breadth was defined as the fraction of unique TCRs that were SARS-CoV-2-associated, and depth was defined as the fraction of total T cells that were SARS-CoV-2-associated. Each spike-specific TCR was assigned to its reactive spike region and to a CD4 or CD8 class using the MIRA data. Log10-transformed breadth and depth values were compared by one-way ANOVA with Sidak's multiple comparisons tests. As stored in TCRdb, this immuneACCESS dataset retains in-frame rearrangements with V and J assigned. A fraction of the clones does not appear; measured against another copy, unresolved V genes explain less than half of the discrepancy, and the remainder lacks a known reason. V and J calls plus clone size are reproduced from that table; the DNA served to infer D and trimming. The sample contains about 110,000 clones, about 88% of them found a single time. Over 1.5% of the sample comes from the top ten.

Interpreted using the paper, the time point label stands for: baseline before first vaccination. Samples from vaccinated people were obtained from the UK trials COV001 and COV002, which included a single-blind randomized controlled phase 2/3 trial of AZD1222 (ChAdOx1 nCoV-19) in healthy adults. Trial participant PBMC samples were collected at day 0 and day 28 after the second dose for TCRbeta chain sequencing. A remark on this clone: The target of this receptor is not known. No much larger clone exists at a distance of one base, and base qualities are not known.

The rearranged chain carries TRBV5-1 and TRBJ2-3; TRBD2 lines up with 10 middle nucleotides. This material consisted of peripheral blood, taken on day 0 of AZD1222 vaccination. The receptor was derived from an adult in good health. The bases are TGCGCCAGCAGCGGTAGCGGGGGGAGCACAGATACGCAGTATTTT. Translation gives CASSGSGGSTDTQYF.